The 3 T cell receptor beta chains below come from one sample, sequenced in a study of T cells in Graves' hyperthyroidism and ophthalmopathy. RNA transcripts gave rise to amplified TCR beta CDR3 regions. The TCR CDR3 was amplified in a first-round RT-PCR using the HTBI primer set. In TCRdb, the multiplex PCR reads were re-called with MiXCR into one record per CDR3 protein. This table has around 600,000 distinct CDR3 sequences, less than 45% appearing once. Sequences were obtained from peripheral blood or thyroid tissue (not recorded which). These receptors were obtained from an adult man with Graves' disease, either hyperthyroidism or ophthalmopathy (not recorded which).

This clonotype was observed many times. The V call is TRBV25-1, the J call TRBJ1-2; D ambiguous. CDR1 is MGHDK and CDR2 is SYGVNS in the germline V gene. The V end was cut by 6 bases, the J end by 2 bases, with 13 bases between. CDR3 length: 14 residues. CDR3 nucleotide sequence: TGTGCCAGCAGGGTGGATGCAGGAAACTATGGCTACACCTTC. This gives the protein CASRVDAGNYGYTF.

There are many counts of this clonotype. J is TRBJ1-4 and V is TRBV2; 10 nucleotides match TRBD1. The CDR3 sequence is 15 residues long. The germline CDR1 and CDR2 sequences are SNHLY and FYNNEI. Germline trimming cut 6 bases from V and 6 bases from J; bases unmatched to any gene: 7. For the CDR3, the DNA is TGTGCCAGCAGCGGGACAGGGGCGAAGGATGAAAAACTGTTTTTT. The encoded protein is CASSGTGAKDEKLFF.

This CDR3 reads CSAKQDSTNQPQHF. The CDR3 coding sequence is TGCAGCGCTAAGCAGGACAGTACCAATCAGCCCCAGCATTTT. V usage is TRBV29-1 and J usage is TRBJ1-5; D perhaps matches TRBD1 (6 bases). Trimming left V 7 bases short and J 3 bases short, with 16 bases between. The V gene's germline CDR1 is SQVTM and CDR2 ANQGSEA. The CDR3 has 14 residues.